Listed here are 24 T cell receptor beta chains from one sample, sequenced in a study of T cell repertoires in cytomegalovirus infection. These receptors' antigens are unknown. From the reads, TCRdb called clonotypes with MiXCR, one entry per CDR3 protein. The repertoire holds hundreds of thousands of distinct CDR3 sequences, with about 28% as singletons. Sequencing used cultured PBMCs, obtained from culture after CMV antigen stimulation. The receptor source for this set is a human donor in good health (CMV status not recorded). Some clones in this sample may be carry-over from other donors' samples.

The chain uses TRBV6-1 and TRBJ1-1; D not resolved. Per germline, CDR1 MNHNS and CDR2 SASEGT. The ends were cut back, 11 bases at V and 4 bases at J, with 17 bases in the middle. The CDR3 totals 13 residues. The CDR3 loop reads CAVTPRGATEAFF. CDR3 bases: TGTGCCGTCACCCCACGGGGTGCCACTGAAGCTTTCTTT.

This sequence joins TRBV7-8 and TRBJ2-3, with D possibly being TRBD2 (5 bases). CDR3 length: 13 residues. CDR1 and CDR2 from the germline V gene are SGHVS and FQNEAQ. V shed 11 bases and J shed 3 bases, with 15 bases lying between them. CDR3 DNA sequence: TGTGCCTGCCGTGAGGGTTTTACAGATACGCAGTATTTT. As protein: CACREGFTDTQYF.

This clonotype was observed a handful of times. This chain links TRBV28 with TRBJ1-2, with 8 positions matching TRBD1. The V gene end was trimmed by 2 bases and the J gene end by 5 bases; junction bases not matched to a gene: 4. The CDR3 runs to 14 residues. Germline loops: CDR1 MDHEN, CDR2 SYDVKM. This chain's CDR3 is CASSLEGQVYGYTF. The DNA of the CDR3 is TGTGCCAGCAGTTTAGAGGGACAGGTGTATGGCTACACCTTC.

This clonotype was seen at least ten times. The chain carries TRBV5-4 and TRBJ2-1; TRBD1 aligns across 9 bases. From germline, CDR1 is SGHNT and CDR2 YYREEE (reference sequence). The ends lost 0 bases at V and 7 bases at J; junction bases unmatched: 5. This CDR3 is 15 amino acids long. The CDR3 is CASSLVQGARNEQFF. CDR3 coding DNA: TGTGCCAGCAGCTTGGTACAGGGGGCGCGGAATGAGCAGTTCTTC.

The table lists this clonotype with many counts. The chain recombines TRBV7-9 with TRBJ2-7; 8 bases align to TRBD2. From germline, CDR1 is SEHNR and CDR2 FQNEAQ (reference sequence). The CDR3 sequence is 14 residues long. Losses at the gene ends were 5 bases for V and 3 bases for J; bases not matched to a gene: 6. CDR3 protein: CASSRGGGLYEQYF. CDR3 nucleotide sequence: TGTGCCAGCAGCCGGGGGGGAGGACTCTACGAGCAGTACTTC.

This sequence joins TRBV20-1 and TRBJ1-2; 8 bases agree with TRBD1. Germline V gene lookup returns CDR1 DFQATT and CDR2 SNEGSKA (reference sequence). J gave up 2 bases and V 6 bases, and 8 bases lay outside the gene matches. CDR3 length: 14 residues. The CDR3 loop is CSAYGQGPNYGYTF. CDR3 DNA: TGCAGTGCATACGGACAGGGTCCCAACTATGGCTACACCTTC.

The V call is TRBV28, the J call TRBJ1-5; tentative D call: TRBD1 (6 bases). This CDR3 is 15 amino acids long. The germline CDR1 and CDR2 sequences are MDHEN and SYDVKM. Trimming removed 1 base from V and 2 bases from J, with 9 bases in between. The CDR3 sequence: CASSLLSGGNQPQHF. The CDR3 DNA follows: TGTGCCAGCAGTTTATTGTCAGGGGGCAATCAGCCCCAGCATTTT.

This clonotype was seen ten or more times. The chain couples TRBV7-2 to TRBJ2-2; a weak D match, TRBD1 (5 bases). Trimming took off 5 bases at V and 1 base at J, with 20 bases between the two ends. CDR1 and CDR2 (germline): SGHTA, FQGNSA. The CDR3 extends over 18 amino acids. The DNA of the CDR3 is TGTGCCAGCAGCCTAAAGGGCCAGGGAAGGGGGAACACCGGGGAGCTGTTTTTT. Translating gives CASSLKGQGRGNTGELFF.

This rearrangement joins TRBV10-3 to TRBJ2-5, with a possible D match to TRBD1 (6 bases). The CDR3 is 15 residues long. Germline V gives CDR1 ENHRY, CDR2 SYGVKD. Trimming stripped 3 bases from V and 4 bases from J, with 15 bases between. As DNA, the CDR3 is TGTGCCATCAGTGACAGGGGTAGTACTGTAGAGACCCAGTACTTC. Encoded protein: CAISDRGSTVETQYF.

In its sample, this clonotype was seen many times. The chain combines TRBV7-2 with TRBJ1-5, with D unresolved. The germline V and J ends were trimmed by 1 base and 7 bases, with 14 bases remaining between them. In germline, CDR1 is SGHTA, CDR2 FQGNSA. CDR3 length: 15 amino acids. The CDR3 protein is CASSLDALIGQPQHF. The CDR3, as DNA: TGTGCCAGCAGCTTAGATGCACTCATCGGGCAGCCCCAGCATTTT.

This chain uses TRBV7-3 with TRBJ1-1; tentative D call: TRBD1 (5 bases). The V end lost 5 bases, the J end lost 5 bases, and 12 bases lay between the germline ends. The CDR3 covers 13 residues. From germline, CDR1 is SGHTA and CDR2 FQGTGA. The CDR3 DNA reads TGTGCCAGCAGCCTCGCGGAGGGGACTGAAGCTTTCTTT. Translation gives CASSLAEGTEAFF.

This clonotype occurred a few times. The chain joins TRBV7-6 to TRBJ1-1, with D unresolved. The CDR3 extends over 14 amino acids. The V end lost 2 bases, the J end lost 2 bases, and 9 bases lay between the germline ends. Germline V gene data show CDR1 as SGHVS and CDR2 as FNYEAQ. The CDR3 protein is CASSLWDANTEAFF. CDR3 coding DNA: TGTGCCAGCAGCTTATGGGATGCTAACACTGAAGCTTTCTTT.

The V and J genes are TRBV7-6 and TRBJ1-2; weak D call: TRBD1 (5 bases). Per germline, CDR1 SGHVS and CDR2 FNYEAQ. This CDR3 has 19 amino acids. Trimming pared 3 bases from V and 8 bases from J, leaving 31 bases between. The CDR3 spells CASSFTTLHRSGPPSGYTF. For the CDR3, the DNA is TGTGCCAGCAGCTTCACAACCTTACACCGATCGGGACCCCCGTCAGGCTACACCTTC.

The rearrangement uses TRBV13 and TRBJ1-1; D uncertain. Germline V CDR1 and CDR2: PRHDT, FYEKMQ (reference sequence). The CDR3 length is 12 residues. The germline V and J ends were trimmed by 2 bases and 11 bases, with 12 bases remaining between them. CDR3 in amino acids: CASSLKTYDAFF. CDR3 coding DNA: TGTGCCAGCAGCTTAAAGACTTACGACGCTTTCTTT.

The chain couples TRBV12-3 or TRBV12-4 to TRBJ1-6, with D perhaps matching TRBD1 (6 bases). This CDR3 has 14 residues. Trimming shortened V by 3 bases and J by 7 bases, and 10 bases separated the two germline ends. Here the CDR3 reads CASSLGHSNSPLHF. The CDR3 DNA reads as TGTGCCAGCAGTTTGGGACACAGCAATTCACCCCTCCACTTT.

V is TRBV6-6 and J is TRBJ2-7; D ambiguous. V was clipped by 7 bases and J by 1 base, with 2 bases between them. The CDR3 has 10 amino acids. The germline CDR1 and CDR2 sequences are MNHNY and SVGAGI (reference sequence). The CDR3 DNA sequence: TGTGCCAGCATTTCCTACGAGCAGTACTTC. This encodes CASISYEQYF.

This clonotype was found many times. The chain uses TRBV7-2 and TRBJ2-3, with D unresolved. This CDR3 is built from 13 residues. The germline gives CDR1 SGHTA, CDR2 FQGNSA. V lost 1 base to trimming and J lost 6 bases, with 8 bases between them. CDR3 residues: CASSLGAWDTQYF. In DNA, the CDR3 is TGTGCCAGCAGCTTAGGGGCCTGGGATACGCAGTATTTT.

The gene calls are TRBV12-3 or TRBV12-4 and TRBJ1-1; TRBD1 matches 7 bases. J gave up 2 bases and V 4 bases, and 7 bases lay outside the gene matches. The CDR3 has 15 residues. Here the CDR3 DNA reads TGTGCCAGCAGTTCTCATCAGGGGGTCAACACTGAAGCTTTCTTT. As protein: CASSSHQGVNTEAFF.

The V gene is TRBV2, the J gene TRBJ1-2; D is undetermined. The germline V gene has CDR1 SNHLY and CDR2 FYNNEI. The CDR3 has 12 residues. V lost 2 bases, J lost 7 bases, and 8 bases lay in between. The CDR3 coding sequence is TGTGCCAGCAGTGAACAGCGTGGTGGCTACACCTTC. Amino acids: CASSEQRGGYTF.

This clonotype was seen a handful of times. V usage is TRBV7-6 and J usage is TRBJ2-3; no firm D call. Per germline, CDR1 SGHVS and CDR2 FNYEAQ. The CDR3 is made up of 15 amino acids. The ends were cut back, 5 bases at V and 0 bases at J, with 12 bases in the middle. The CDR3 sequence is CASSPLWRSTDTQYF. The CDR3, as DNA: TGTGCCAGCAGCCCCTTGTGGCGGAGCACAGATACGCAGTATTTT. The whole variable domain, remainder taken from reference TRBV7-6 and TRBJ2-3, is GAGVSQSPRYKVTKRGQDVALRCDPISGHVSLYWYRQALGQGPEFLTYFNYEAQQDKSGLPNDRFSAERPEGSISTLTIQRTEQRDSAMYRCASSPLWRSTDTQYFGPGTRLTVL.

This clonotype was seen a handful of times. This chain uses TRBV6-1 with TRBJ2-7; possibly TRBD2 for D (5 bases). The germline CDR1 and CDR2 sequences are MNHNS and SASEGT. This CDR3 is 11 amino acids long. Trimming took off 6 bases at V and 6 bases at J, with 9 bases between the two ends. The CDR3 DNA reads TGTGCCAGCAGCCGAGGGTCCGAGCAGTACTTC. Its protein product is CASSRGSEQYF.

This clonotype was recorded only once. The chain's CDR3 is CASSLGTGGRNEKLFF. CDR3 bases: TGTGCCAGCAGCCTCGGGACAGGGGGACGTAATGAAAAACTGTTTTTT. The gene calls are TRBV6-6 and TRBJ1-4; 11 positions agree with TRBD1. The CDR3 consists of 16 residues. The germline CDR1 and CDR2 sequences are MNHNY and SVGAGI (reference sequence). The V and J ends lost 6 bases and 4 bases, in that order; junction bases with no gene match: 7.

This clonotype has a count of ten or more. The rearrangement links TRBV7-3 to TRBJ2-5, with TRBD1 matching over 7 bases. CDR1 and CDR2 (germline): SGHTA, FQGTGA. Trimming cost V 2 bases and J 2 bases; bases outside gene matches: 5. The CDR3 runs 15 residues. The CDR3 DNA is TGTGCCAGCAGCTTATACCCGGGACAGCAAGAGACCCAGTACTTC. Protein product: CASSLYPGQQETQYF.

In this sample, this clonotype turned up a few times. V and J are TRBV29-1 and TRBJ2-5, with D hard to call. V was clipped by 3 bases and J by 3 bases, with 11 bases between them. Germline V lookup: CDR1 SQVTM, CDR2 ANQGSEA. This CDR3 is built from 13 residues. The CDR3: CSVDRLFEETQYF. The CDR3 DNA reads TGCAGCGTTGATCGGCTGTTCGAAGAGACCCAGTACTTC.